These T cell receptor beta chains were read from a single sample in a study of identical twins. MiXCR, run by TCRdb on the 5' RACE reads, gives a single entry per CDR3 protein. The table has approximately 680,000 distinct CDR3 sequences, around 7.4% seen once. The data also belong to a second study, concerning yellow fever vaccine responses in identical twins.

The sample consisted of PBMCs. Source of these receptors: a woman aged 18-29 years in good health. The CDR3 runs from the conserved cysteine through the conserved F or W. The order of the fields is D gene, V gene, clone size, J gene, CDR3 protein, CDR3 DNA. The D gene is left open where the match is weak. The size of a clone is reported for some rows only, either as once, few or many, or as a class for expanded clones.

d_gene: TRBD1
v_gene: TRBV3-1
abundance: .
j_gene: TRBJ2-7
CDR3aa: CASSQNPGQGVGEQYF
CDR3nt: TGTGCCAGCAGCCAGAATCCGGGACAGGGGGTGGGTGAGCAGTACTTC

d_gene: .
v_gene: TRBV25-1
abundance: few
j_gene: TRBJ2-5
CDR3aa: CASSEAEYSQETQYF
CDR3nt: TGTGCCAGCAGTGAAGCAGAGTATAGCCAAGAGACCCAGTACTTC

d_gene: TRBD1
v_gene: TRBV4-1
abundance: few
j_gene: TRBJ2-2
CDR3aa: CASSQRDRANTGELFF
CDR3nt: TGCGCCAGCAGCCAGAGGGACAGGGCTAACACCGGGGAGCTGTTTTTT

d_gene: .
v_gene: TRBV20-1
abundance: many
j_gene: TRBJ1-4
CDR3aa: CSARDYQGPNEKLFF
CDR3nt: TGCAGTGCTAGAGATTACCAGGGACCTAATGAAAAACTGTTTTTT

d_gene: .
v_gene: TRBV7-8
abundance: many
j_gene: TRBJ1-4
CDR3aa: CASSWYRDNEKLFF
CDR3nt: TGTGCCAGCAGCTGGTACAGGGATAATGAAAAACTGTTTTTT

d_gene: TRBD1
v_gene: TRBV9
abundance: .
j_gene: TRBJ2-1
CDR3aa: CASNQGVGLDEQFF
CDR3nt: TGTGCCAGCAACCAGGGGGTTGGATTGGATGAGCAGTTCTTC

d_gene: TRBD2
v_gene: TRBV5-1
abundance: .
j_gene: TRBJ2-1
CDR3aa: CASSSAGGGHNEQFF
CDR3nt: TGCGCCAGCAGCTCAGCGGGGGGGGGCCACAATGAGCAGTTCTTC

d_gene: TRBD1
v_gene: TRBV6-5
abundance: .
j_gene: TRBJ1-2
CDR3aa: CASSYYGTVGYTF
CDR3nt: TGTGCCAGCAGTTACTATGGGACAGTTGGCTACACCTTC

d_gene: .
v_gene: TRBV28
abundance: many
j_gene: TRBJ1-2
CDR3aa: CASSLHPATPTPYGYTF
CDR3nt: TGTGCCAGCAGTTTACACCCGGCCACCCCGACCCCCTATGGCTACACCTTC

d_gene: .
v_gene: TRBV7-9
abundance: many
j_gene: TRBJ2-1
CDR3aa: CASTQTDEQFF
CDR3nt: TGTGCCAGCACCCAAACTGATGAGCAGTTCTTC

d_gene: .
v_gene: TRBV28
abundance: many
j_gene: TRBJ2-3
CDR3aa: CASSFSLGEDHTDTQYF
CDR3nt: TGTGCCAGCAGTTTCTCCTTGGGGGAGGATCACACAGATACGCAGTATTTT

d_gene: .
v_gene: TRBV6-5
abundance: .
j_gene: TRBJ2-1
CDR3aa: CASSYERPPNHEQFF
CDR3nt: TGTGCCAGCAGTTATGAGCGGCCCCCTAACCATGAGCAGTTCTTC

d_gene: TRBD1
v_gene: TRBV5-1
abundance: many
j_gene: TRBJ1-2
CDR3aa: CASSLDFRTGGADGYTF
CDR3nt: TGCGCCAGCAGCTTGGATTTTCGGACAGGGGGCGCGGATGGCTACACCTTC

d_gene: .
v_gene: TRBV20-1
abundance: many
j_gene: TRBJ2-2
CDR3aa: CSALVQGMVTGELFF
CDR3nt: TGCAGTGCCCTGGTACAGGGAATGGTAACCGGGGAGCTGTTTTTT

d_gene: TRBD2
v_gene: TRBV12-3/TRBV12-4
abundance: .
j_gene: TRBJ2-5
CDR3aa: CASSPRGEETQYF
CDR3nt: TGTGCCAGCAGTCCACGGGGGGAAGAGACCCAGTACTTC